This T cell receptor beta chain was found in a study of T cell responses to AZD1222 COVID-19 vaccine. Study-level findings and limits: There were repertoire samples only from the period after the peak T cell response.

Only in-frame clones appear in the TCRdb table, and some are missing; sequencing was by immunoSEQ multiplex PCR. The sample consists of under 150,000 clones, around 94% of them appearing once. CDR1 and CDR2 from the germline V gene are SGHKS and YYEKEE (reference sequence). V dropped 0 bases and J dropped 7; count of bases not matched to a gene: 2. CDR3 size: 15 residues. Remarks on this clone: What it recognizes is unknown.

This specimen consisted of peripheral blood, obtained 28 days after the second AZD1222 dose. The chain uses TRBV5-5 and TRBJ1-5; 12 positions match TRBD1. This TCR was recovered from an adult who received the AZD1222 COVID-19 vaccine. CDR3 sequence: CASSLEGTGGQPQHF. The CDR3 nucleotides are TGTGCCAGCAGCTTGGAAGGGACAGGGGGCCAGCCCCAGCATTTT. The variable domain in full, with the rest retrieved from reference TRBV5-5 and TRBJ1-5, is DAGVTQSPTHLIKTRGQQVTLRCSPISGHKSVSWYQQVLGQGPQFIFQYYEKEERGRGNFPDRFSARQFPNYSSELNVNALLLGDSALYLCASSLEGTGGQPQHFGDGTRLSIL.